The text below deals with one TCR beta chain. Via MiXCR, TCRdb re-called the 5' RACE reads, giving one row per CDR3 protein. The table has around 370,000 distinct CDR3 sequences, 9% to 10% seen once. V lost 6 bases and J lost 3, with 9 bases in between. This CDR3 contains 13 residues. Per germline, CDR1 MNHEY and CDR2 SMNVEV (reference sequence). This entry is derived from a study of identical twins. The sequence derives from a woman aged 45-65 years in good health. The chain combines TRBV27 with TRBJ1-5; tentative D call: TRBD1 (5 bases). Sequenced: naive T cells sorted from blood. CDR3 sequence reads: CASSWGTNQPQHF. Here the CDR3 DNA reads TGTGCCAGCAGCTGGGGGACCAATCAGCCCCAGCATTTT.